Below, 20 T cell receptor beta chains from the same sample are listed, as sequenced in a study of blood T cell repertoires in COVID-19. Data came from immunoSEQ multiplex PCR; TCRdb stores just in-frame clones and leaves some out. The repertoire holds under 45,000 clones, about 83% seen once, with 3% to 4.5% in the top ten. Sequences were obtained from peripheral blood. The receptors shown here come from a man in his forties or fifties with COVID-19, enrolled during active disease.

The V gene is TRBV24-1, the J gene TRBJ2-1, with TRBD1 matching 8 bases. The junction had 13 bases not matched to a gene; V was cut back by 5 bases and J by 5 bases. Germline CDR1 and CDR2: KGHDR and SFDVKD. The CDR3 has 17 residues. The CDR3 spells CATSAATLGQGNNEQFF. In nucleotides, the CDR3 is TGTGCCACCAGTGCTGCGACCTTAGGACAGGGAAACAATGAGCAGTTCTTC.

This clone appeared a few times. The CDR3 sequence: CATSTGGRNQPQHF. The CDR3 DNA reads TGTGCCACCTCGACAGGGGGCCGGAATCAGCCCCAGCATTTT. This rearrangement joins TRBV10-3 to TRBJ1-5; 10 bases fit TRBD1. Trimming cost V 10 bases and J 4 bases; bases outside gene matches: 7. This CDR3 contains 14 residues. CDR1 and CDR2 (germline): ENHRY, SYGVKD.

The V call is TRBV7-9, the J call TRBJ2-5; 11 bases are a match to TRBD2. The CDR3 runs to 16 residues. V dropped 4 bases and J dropped 5; count of bases not matched to a gene: 9. The germline V gene encodes CDR1 SEHNR and CDR2 FQNEAQ (reference sequence). The CDR3 is CASSSLSGRAGETQYF. The CDR3 nucleotides are TGTGCCAGCAGCTCCCTTAGCGGGAGGGCCGGGGAGACCCAGTACTTC.

This sequence joins TRBV6-5 and TRBJ1-1; a weak D match, TRBD1 (5 bases). The V end lost 9 bases, the J end lost 1 base, and 9 bases lay between the germline ends. Germline V gene data show CDR1 as MNHEY and CDR2 as SVGAGI. This CDR3 has 12 residues. CDR3 nucleotides: TGTGCCAGTGACAGAACGAACACTGAAGCTTTCTTT. It is translated as CASDRTNTEAFF.

This clone has just a few counts. The rearrangement joins TRBV5-1 to TRBJ2-3, with 7 bases matching TRBD1. CDR1 and CDR2 (germline): SGHRS, YFSETQ. The CDR3 has 15 amino acids. Trimming cost V 0 bases and J 3 bases; bases outside gene matches: 4. The CDR3 nucleotides read TGCGCCAGCAGCTTGGACGGGACAGCTACAGATACGCAGTATTTT. It codes for CASSLDGTATDTQYF.

The chain has TRBV6-1 and TRBJ2-1; 9 bases line up with TRBD1. V lost 6 bases and J lost 7; bases outside the gene matches: 7. The CDR3 runs to 14 residues. Germline V lookup: CDR1 MNHNS, CDR2 SASEGT. CDR3 DNA sequence: TGTGCCAGCAGGAGTCCCGGGACAGGGAATGAGCAGTTCTTC. Its translation is CASRSPGTGNEQFF.

This chain uses TRBV7-9 with TRBJ2-2, with 11 bases fitting TRBD2. CDR1 is SEHNR, CDR2 FQNEAQ, per germline (reference sequence). The CDR3 consists of 19 residues. V was pared by 5 bases and J by 1 base, with 12 bases of the junction left unmatched. In DNA, the CDR3 is TGTGCCAGCAGCCAACAAACAGGACTAGCGGGTCTGAACACCGGGGAGCTGTTTTTT. It is translated as CASSQQTGLAGLNTGELFF. The full variable domain, in which reference TRBV7-9 and TRBJ2-2 provide the parts outside the CDR3, is DTGVSQNPRHKITKRGQNVTFRCDPISEHNRLYWYRQTLGQGPEFLTYFQNEAQLEKSRLLSDRFSAERPKGSFSTLEIQRTEQGDSAMYLCASSQQTGLAGLNTGELFFGEGSRLTVL.

The chain carries TRBV9 and TRBJ2-5, with 9 bases matching TRBD2. This CDR3 comprises 17 residues. V lost 2 bases, J lost 5 bases, and 13 bases stayed unmatched. Germline CDR1 reads SGDLS; CDR2 reads YYNGEE. CDR3 loop: CASSVPQGAGGGETQYF. The DNA of the CDR3 is TGTGCCAGCAGCGTGCCCCAGGGAGCGGGGGGCGGGGAGACCCAGTACTTC.

The chain is built from TRBV29-1 and TRBJ1-1, with D perhaps TRBD1 (5 bases). In germline, CDR1 is SQVTM, CDR2 ANQGSEA. The CDR3 consists of 12 residues. Between the trimmed V and J ends, which lost 7 bases and 4 bases, there was a span of 13 bases. The CDR3 loop is CSAGGGTTEAFF. The CDR3 nucleotides are TGCAGCGCGGGGGGGGGAACCACTGAAGCTTTCTTT.

This chain uses TRBV19 with TRBJ1-6; no firm D call. Trimming took off 6 bases at V and 3 bases at J, with 15 bases between the two ends. Germline V gives CDR1 LNHDA, CDR2 SQIVND (reference sequence). The CDR3 loop spans 16 amino acids. CDR3 sequence reads: CASSDGEGHYNSPLHF. The CDR3 DNA is TGTGCCAGTAGCGACGGAGAGGGCCACTATAATTCACCCCTCCACTTT. The variable domain in full, completed from reference TRBV19 and TRBJ1-6, reads DGGITQSPKYLFRKEGQNVTLSCEQNLNHDAMYWYRQDPGQGLRLIYYSQIVNDFQKGDIAEGYSVSREKKESFPLTVTSAQKNPTAFYLCASSDGEGHYNSPLHFGNGTRLTVT.

V usage is TRBV29-1 and J usage is TRBJ2-3, with D possibly being TRBD1 (5 bases). The V gene's germline CDR1 is SQVTM and CDR2 ANQGSEA. The CDR3 is 13 amino acids. Deletions cut 3 bases from V and 2 bases from J, with 9 bases between. CDR3 DNA sequence: TGCAGCGTTGACAGGGTACTCACAGATACGCAGTATTTT. Its translation is CSVDRVLTDTQYF.

This clone has only one observation. The rearrangement uses TRBV29-1 and TRBJ2-7; a possible D gene is TRBD2 (5 bases). V gave up 5 bases and J gave up 9 bases, with 23 bases separating them. The CDR3 extends over 14 amino acids. CDR1 is SQVTM, CDR2 ANQGSEA, per germline. This chain's CDR3 is CSVLLTIDSGSQYF. The CDR3 DNA follows: TGCAGCGTTCTGTTAACAATCGATTCGGGATCGCAGTACTTC.

CDR3 loop: CASSPGQATGEQYF. The CDR3 DNA is TGCGCCAGCAGCCCGGGACAGGCCACTGGCGAGCAGTACTTC. V is TRBV5-1 and J is TRBJ2-7; 8 bases fit TRBD1. V lost 4 bases and J lost 6; bases outside the gene matches: 9. Germline V lookup: CDR1 SGHRS, CDR2 YFSETQ. The CDR3 covers 14 residues. The variable domain in full, with the rest retrieved from reference TRBV5-1 and TRBJ2-7, is KAGVTQTPRYLIKTRGQQVTLSCSPISGHRSVSWYQQTPGQGLQFLFEYFSETQRNKGNFPGRFSGRQFSNSRSEMNVSTLELGDSALYLCASSPGQATGEQYFGPGTRLTVT.

The chain is built from TRBV7-6 and TRBJ2-2; TRBD1 aligns across 8 bases. From germline, CDR1 is SGHVS and CDR2 FNYEAQ. Trimming removed 3 bases from V and 7 bases from J; junction bases left unmatched: 10. The CDR3 covers 16 residues. As DNA, the CDR3 is TGTGCCAGCAGCTTGACAGGGGCCCGAAGTGGCGGGGAGCTGTTTTTT. Residues: CASSLTGARSGGELFF.

This clone showed up just once. J is TRBJ1-5 and V is TRBV6-6; D ambiguous. CDR1 and CDR2 from the germline V gene are MNHNY and SVGAGI (reference sequence). This CDR3 is 14 amino acids long. V was pared by 10 bases and J by 4 bases, with 17 bases between. The CDR3 protein is CATHLSHGNQPQHF. The CDR3 region has the DNA TGTGCCACCCACCTGTCCCACGGTAATCAGCCCCAGCATTTT.

The CDR3: CASSPGTGNEKLFF. The CDR3 DNA follows: TGTGCCAGCAGCCCCGGGACAGGGAATGAAAAACTGTTTTTT. V is TRBV3-1 (or the pseudogene TRBV3-2) and J is TRBJ1-4; 9 bases fit TRBD1. The V gene's germline CDR1 is LGHDT and CDR2 YNNKEL (reference sequence). The ends lost 4 bases at V and 5 bases at J; junction bases unmatched: 2. This CDR3 has 14 residues.

V is TRBV3-1 (or the pseudogene TRBV3-2) and J is TRBJ2-1; 8 nucleotides line up with TRBD2. Germline V gene data show CDR1 as LGHDT and CDR2 as YNNKEL (reference sequence). The CDR3 has 18 amino acids. V lost 3 bases and J lost 1; bases outside the gene matches: 11. The CDR3 sequence: CASSQKSGRRSSYNEQFF. The CDR3 DNA follows: TGTGCCAGCAGCCAGAAAAGCGGGAGAAGGTCTTCCTACAATGAGCAGTTCTTC.

This clone was seen only once. As DNA, the CDR3 is TGCAGCGTTCTCTTTTACTCTGGAAACACCATATATTTT. It specifies CSVLFYSGNTIYF. The V and J genes are TRBV29-1 and TRBJ1-3, with D hard to call. The V end was cut by 5 bases, the J end by 0 bases, with 8 bases between. Germline V gives CDR1 SQVTM, CDR2 ANQGSEA. The CDR3 length is 13 residues.

The chain joins TRBV6-1 to TRBJ1-5; 7 bases line up with TRBD1. Unmatched junction bases numbered 9, after V lost 2 bases and J lost 5 bases. The length of the CDR3 is 16 residues. The V gene's germline CDR1 is MNHNS and CDR2 SASEGT. The CDR3 loop reads CASSESPGQSHQPQHF. CDR3 sequence (DNA): TGTGCCAGCAGTGAATCACCGGGACAGTCACATCAGCCCCAGCATTTT.

This chain uses TRBV5-8 with TRBJ1-2, with 7 bases aligning to TRBD1. CDR3 length: 13 amino acids. CDR1 and CDR2 from the germline V gene are SGHTS and YDEGEE. With 4 bases clipped from V and 8 bases from J, the junction kept 8 bases outside the gene matches. The CDR3: CASSTGTATGYTF. The CDR3 DNA reads as TGTGCCAGCAGCACCGGGACAGCGACCGGCTACACCTTC.